The 9 T cell receptor beta chains in this list originate from one sample, sequenced in a study of cytomegalovirus exposure and HLA in healthy donors. In the PCR, 60 Vbeta and 13 Jbeta primers were used. Repertoires were generated with immunoSEQ multiplex PCR, while TCRdb's copy carries only in-frame clones and drops some. This sample's table has about 96,000 clones. The sample taken for sequencing was PBMCs. All receptors derive from a woman aged 30 to 39 in good health and CMV-seronegative.

The J gene is TRBJ1-1, the V gene TRBV12-5; 7 bases line up with TRBD1. This CDR3 has 14 residues. The germline CDR1 and CDR2 sequences are LGHNT and FRNRAP. Unmatched junction bases numbered 9, after V lost 7 bases and J lost 4 bases. Written as DNA, the CDR3 is TGTGCTAGTGCCCTTGGGGGACAGAGCACTGAAGCTTTCTTT. Protein product: CASALGGQSTEAFF. Filled out from reference TRBV12-5 and TRBJ1-1, the complete variable domain reads DARVTQTPRHKVTEMGQEVTMRCQPILGHNTVFWYRQTMMQGLELLAYFRNRAPLDDSGMPKDRFSAEMPDATLATLKIQPSEPRDSAVYFCASALGGQSTEAFFGQGTRLTVV.

The rearrangement uses TRBV5-4 and TRBJ2-5; 12 positions agree with TRBD2. Germline CDR1 SGHNT, CDR2 YYREEE (reference sequence). Trimming at V came to 5 bases and at J to 1 base, leaving 15 bases not matched to a gene. The CDR3 has 19 residues. CDR3 loop: CASRGAASGRASPQETQYF. CDR3 DNA sequence: TGTGCCAGCAGGGGGGCTGCTAGCGGGAGGGCCTCACCCCAAGAGACCCAGTACTTC.

The chain has TRBV2 and TRBJ1-5; 7 bases map to TRBD1. Trimming took 2 bases from V and 4 from J; bases not matched to a gene: 8. Looked up from germline, CDR1 is SNHLY and CDR2 is FYNNEI. CDR3 length: 16 residues. As DNA, the CDR3 is TGTGCCAGCAGTGAATCCTCGACAGGGCGTAATCAGCCCCAGCATTTT. Protein: CASSESSTGRNQPQHF.

This rearrangement joins TRBV4-2 to TRBJ1-2, with 7 bases fitting TRBD1. V shed 0 bases and J 4 bases; nucleotides not matched to a gene: 17. The germline V gene has CDR1 LGHNA and CDR2 YNFKEQ. The CDR3 loop spans 19 amino acids. CDR3 residues: CASSQDVGGTDPTGYGYTF. The CDR3 region has the DNA TGTGCCAGCAGCCAAGATGTAGGGGGGACAGATCCAACGGGCTATGGCTACACCTTC.

The CDR3 coding sequence is TGTGCCAGCCAGGACCCGGAACAGGGCTCCTACGAGCAGTACTTC. This sequence encodes CASQDPEQGSYEQYF. The chain combines TRBV6-6 with TRBJ2-7; D perhaps matches TRBD1 (6 bases). CDR1 is MNHNY, CDR2 SVGAGI, per germline (reference sequence). V lost 8 bases, J lost 0 bases, and 17 bases lay in between. This CDR3 spans 15 amino acids.

V usage is TRBV6-5 and J usage is TRBJ2-3; 10 nucleotides align to TRBD1. Unmatched junction bases numbered 8, after V lost 6 bases and J lost 5 bases. This CDR3 has 15 residues. Germline V gene data show CDR1 as MNHEY and CDR2 as SVGAGI. The CDR3 is CASRLDRGLVDTQYF. CDR3 nucleotides: TGTGCCAGCAGATTAGACAGGGGGCTTGTAGATACGCAGTATTTT.

This sequence joins TRBV14 and TRBJ1-2, with D hard to call. This CDR3 has 15 residues. Trimming cost V 1 base and J 1 base, with 10 bases left between them. Germline V gives CDR1 SGHDN, CDR2 FVKESK. CDR3 sequence reads: CASSQAGSGNYGYTF. The CDR3 DNA follows: TGTGCCAGCAGCCAAGCGGGCAGCGGTAACTATGGCTACACCTTC. Full variable domain (missing parts from reference TRBV14 and TRBJ1-2): EAGVTQFPSHSVIEKGQTVTLRCDPISGHDNLYWYRRVMGKEIKFLLHFVKESKQDESGMPNNRFLAERTGGTYSTLKVQPAELEDSGVYFCASSQAGSGNYGYTFGSGTRLTVV.

The V and J genes are TRBV10-1 and TRBJ2-1; D perhaps matches TRBD1 (5 bases). Germline V CDR1 and CDR2: WNHNN, SYGVQD (reference sequence). The CDR3 covers 16 residues. Trimming shortened V by 0 bases and J by 5 bases, and 14 bases separated the two germline ends. In nucleotides, the CDR3 is TGCGCCAGCAGTGAGTCCCCCCAAGGGGTTAACAATGAGCAGTTCTTC. This encodes CASSESPQGVNNEQFF.

The rearrangement uses TRBV9 and TRBJ2-2; 13 positions agree with TRBD2. V was pared by 1 base and J by 8 bases, with 5 bases of the junction left unmatched. Germline CDR1 is SGDLS and CDR2 is YYNGEE. The CDR3 loop spans 16 amino acids. In DNA, the CDR3 is TGTGCCAGCAGCGTAACTAGCGGGAGGGCCACGGGGGAGCTGTTTTTT. This translates into CASSVTSGRATGELFF.